Listed below are T cell receptor beta chains from one sample, sequenced in a study of blood T cell repertoires in COVID-19. Sequenced by immunoSEQ multiplex PCR; TCRdb stores in-frame clones only, minus some. The table lists around 230,000 clones, over 80% of them singletons, with 27% in the top ten. Sequencing used peripheral blood. The receptors here all came from a man aged 35 to 55 with acute or convalescent COVID-19. The CDR3 runs from the conserved cysteine through the conserved F or W. D genes are given only for firm matches. Some rows have no size entry. The others give once, few or many, or a class for an expanded clone.

TRBD2,TRBJ2-5,TRBV12-5,-,TGTGCTAGTGCCCTCTTTCCGGGACTAAAAGAGACCCAGTACTTC,CASALFPGLKETQYF
TRBD1,TRBJ2-1,TRBV4-3,-,TGCGCCAGCAGCCAAGGACAGGGAGTACAGGGTGAGCAGTTCTTC,CASSQGQGVQGEQFF
-,TRBJ1-2,TRBV27,-,TGTGCCAGCAGCCCTAACAGGGACCCTAATGGCTACACCTTC,CASSPNRDPNGYTF
-,TRBJ2-5,TRBV5-8,-,TGTGCCAGCAGCTCTGGGACAGGACTAGGCCAAGAGACCCAGTACTTC,CASSSGTGLGQETQYF
TRBD1,TRBJ2-5,TRBV27,few,TGTGCCAGCAGTGCCGGGACAGGGGGGGAGACCCAGTACTTC,CASSAGTGGETQYF
-,TRBJ1-5,TRBV7-6,-,TGTGCCAGCAGCTTAGCAGGCCGGGGTGGGGCCCAGCATTTT,CASSLAGRGGAQHF
TRBD1,TRBJ1-5,TRBV19,-,TGTGCCAGTAGTATAGGGACAGGGCCTCGAAATCAGCCCCAGCATTTT,CASSIGTGPRNQPQHF
-,TRBJ1-5,TRBV18,few,TGTGCCAGCTCACCGATGGGGCCGAATAGCAATCAGCCCCAGCATTTT,CASSPMGPNSNQPQHF
TRBD1,TRBJ2-1,TRBV7-9,-,TGTGCCAGCAGCCATCGGGACAGGGGGTCCTACAATGAGCAGTTCTTC,CASSHRDRGSYNEQFF
-,TRBJ1-5,TRBV9,-,TGTGCCAGCAGCTCTCTGGGGCTAACGGGTGAGCCCCAGCATTTT,CASSSLGLTGEPQHF
-,TRBJ2-7,TRBV15,-,TGTGCCACCAGCAGAGGGGGCAACAGTTGGGGCGAGCAGTACTTC,CATSRGGNSWGEQYF
-,TRBJ2-5,TRBV18,-,TGTGCCAGCTCACACGGGGGATTCTCCCTCGGCGACCAAGAGACCCAGTACTTC,CASSHGGFSLGDQETQYF
-,TRBJ2-1,TRBV19,-,TGTGCCAGTAGTATAAGGGAGGCCGGGCTCAATGAGCAGTTCTTC,CASSIREAGLNEQFF
-,TRBJ1-1,TRBV2,-,TGTGCCAGCATGCTCGTTCGGGGGACGAACACTGAAGCTTTCTTT,CASMLVRGTNTEAFF
-,TRBJ2-1,TRBV19,-,TGTGCCAGTAGTCCTAAGGGGGTCAAACCCAGGGACAATGAGCAGTTCTTC,CASSPKGVKPRDNEQFF
-,TRBJ1-2,TRBV29-1,-,TGCAGCGTTGAATATGGGGCGTATGGCTACACCTTC,CSVEYGAYGYTF
TRBD2,TRBJ2-3,TRBV11-3,-,TGTGCCAGCAGCGAGCTGGATAGCGGGAGTAGGCAGTATTTT,CASSELDSGSRQYF
-,TRBJ2-5,TRBV7-8,-,TGTGCCAGCAGCTTAAGACTGACAGAGACCCAGTACTTC,CASSLRLTETQYF
-,TRBJ1-1,TRBV7-2,once,TGTGCCAGCAGCCCTCAGGTGGCTCACACTGAAGCTTTCTTT,CASSPQVAHTEAFF
-,TRBJ2-1,TRBV18,-,TGTGCCAGCTCACCAAGAGATTTTAGTTACAATGAGCAGTTCTTC,CASSPRDFSYNEQFF
TRBD2,TRBJ2-3,TRBV11-2,once,TGTGCCAGCAGCTTGGCTAGCGGTTACACAGATACGCAGTATTTT,CASSLASGYTDTQYF
TRBD1,TRBJ2-2,TRBV6-5,-,TGTGCCAGCAGTTACGCCTACAGGGGCACCGGGGAGCTGTTTTTT,CASSYAYRGTGELFF
TRBD2,TRBJ2-1,TRBV5-4,-,TGTGCCAGCAGCTTGGAGGCTAGCGGGAGGGCCTCTGAGCAGTTCTTC,CASSLEASGRASEQFF
TRBD1,TRBJ2-2,TRBV5-1,-,TGCGCCAGCAGCTTGGGACAGGGGGTCACCGGGGAGCTGTTTTTT,CASSLGQGVTGELFF
TRBD1,TRBJ2-7,TRBV7-9,-,TGTGCCAGCAGCTTTCTTGGGCAGGGGGCGGGCCTGAGCTCCTACGAGCAGTACTTC,CASSFLGQGAGLSSYEQYF
TRBD1,TRBJ1-5,TRBV6-6,-,TGTGCCAGCAGACGGGACAGGGATGGTAATCAGCCCCAGCATTTT,CASRRDRDGNQPQHF
TRBD1,TRBJ2-1,TRBV30,-,TGTGCCTGGACGGGACAGGGCCTTCACAATGAGCAGTTCTTC,CAWTGQGLHNEQFF
-,TRBJ1-6,TRBV11-3,-,TGTGCCAGCAGCTTGGCCAGTAATTCACCCCTCCACTTT,CASSLASNSPLHF
-,TRBJ2-3,TRBV24-1,-,TGTGCCACCAGTGGGGGTGGGACAACCTACACAGATACGCAGTATTTT,CATSGGGTTYTDTQYF
TRBD1,TRBJ1-1,TRBV19,-,TGTGCCAGTAGGGCCGGACAGGGGCTGGCCACTGAAGCTTTCTTT,CASRAGQGLATEAFF
TRBD1,TRBJ1-3,TRBV18,-,TGTGCCAGCTCAGTAGACAGGGGATACTCTGGAAACACCATATATTTT,CASSVDRGYSGNTIYF
-,TRBJ2-2,TRBV5-4,-,TGTGCCAGCAGCTTGGGGACCAGGAGGAGGTCCGGGGAGCTGTTTTTT,CASSLGTRRRSGELFF
-,TRBJ1-1,TRBV12-3/TRBV12-4,-,TGTGCCAGCAGTTCCGGGACAACGGGAGCTTTCTTT,CASSSGTTGAFF
-,TRBJ2-3,TRBV7-9,once,TGTGCCAGCAGCTTAAATCGGGATACGCAGTATTTT,CASSLNRDTQYF
-,TRBJ1-4,TRBV30,-,TGTGCCTGTACTTCCAGGGGATGGGATGAAAAACTGTTTTTT,CACTSRGWDEKLFF
-,TRBJ1-5,TRBV5-4,-,TGTGCCAGCAGCCCCGACGGACAAACTCATCAGCCCCAGCATTTT,CASSPDGQTHQPQHF
-,TRBJ1-2,TRBV4-1,-,TGCGCCAGCAGCCAAGAACCACTGAGATCCATCTATGGCTACACCTTC,CASSQEPLRSIYGYTF
-,TRBJ2-3,TRBV28,-,TGTGCCAGCAGTTTATCTAGCACAGATACGCAGTATTTT,CASSLSSTDTQYF
-,TRBJ1-2,TRBV4-2,-,TGTGCCAGCAGCCAAGAAAGTGGCCAAAACTACGACTATGGCTACACCTTC,CASSQESGQNYDYGYTF
TRBD1,TRBJ1-1,TRBV10-2,-,TGCGCCAGCGAAGGGGGCTGGCGCACTGAAGCTTTCTTT,CASEGGWRTEAFF
-,TRBJ2-5,TRBV5-1,-,TGCGCCAGCAGCTTGCGTCCAGATCAAGAGACCCAGTACTTC,CASSLRPDQETQYF
TRBD1,TRBJ2-7,TRBV7-9,-,TGTGCCAGCAGCCCTGACAGGGTATACGAGCAGTACTTC,CASSPDRVYEQYF
-,TRBJ1-5,TRBV5-4,-,TGTGCCAGCAGCTTGGATCAGGGAGGCGTCCAGCCCCAGCATTTT,CASSLDQGGVQPQHF